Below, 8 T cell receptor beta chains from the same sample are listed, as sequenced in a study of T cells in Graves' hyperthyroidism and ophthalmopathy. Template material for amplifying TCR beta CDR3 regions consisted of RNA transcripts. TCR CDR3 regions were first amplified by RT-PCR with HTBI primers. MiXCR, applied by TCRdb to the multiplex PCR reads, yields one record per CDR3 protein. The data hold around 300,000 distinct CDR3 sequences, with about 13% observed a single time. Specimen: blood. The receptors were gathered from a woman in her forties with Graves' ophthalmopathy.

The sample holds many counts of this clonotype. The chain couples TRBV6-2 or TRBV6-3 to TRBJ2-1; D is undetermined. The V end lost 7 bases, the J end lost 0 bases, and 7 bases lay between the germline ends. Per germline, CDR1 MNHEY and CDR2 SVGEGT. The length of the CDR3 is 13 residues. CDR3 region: CASNIASYNEQFF. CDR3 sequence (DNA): TGTGCCAGCAACATAGCCTCCTACAATGAGCAGTTCTTC.

DNA for the CDR3: TGTGCCAGCAGCCCCTCGACAGGGGGCGTTACTGAAGCTTTCTTT. Its protein product is CASSPSTGGVTEAFF. V is TRBV9 and J is TRBJ1-1, with TRBD1 matching over 10 bases. Trimming took 4 bases from V and 5 from J; bases not matched to a gene: 8. Germline values: CDR1 SGDLS, CDR2 YYNGEE. The CDR3 has 15 amino acids. Combining the CDR3 with reference TRBV9 and TRBJ1-1 gives the whole variable domain DSGVTQTPKHLITATGQRVTLRCSPRSGDLSVYWYQQSLDQGLQFLIQYYNGEERAKGNILERFSAQQFPDLHSELNLSSLELGDSALYFCASSPSTGGVTEAFFGQGTRLTVV.

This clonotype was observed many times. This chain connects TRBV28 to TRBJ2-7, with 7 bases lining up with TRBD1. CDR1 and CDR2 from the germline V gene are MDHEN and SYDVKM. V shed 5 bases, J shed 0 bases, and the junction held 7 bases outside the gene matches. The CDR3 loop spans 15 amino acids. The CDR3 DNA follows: TGTGCCAGCAGTGTAACAGGGGCAAGCTCCTACGAGCAGTACTTC. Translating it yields CASSVTGASSYEQYF.

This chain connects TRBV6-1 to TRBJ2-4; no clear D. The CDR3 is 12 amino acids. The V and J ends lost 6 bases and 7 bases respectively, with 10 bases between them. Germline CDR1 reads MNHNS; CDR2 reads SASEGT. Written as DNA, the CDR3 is TGTGCCAGCAGGCCCGACGGGAACATTCAGTACTTC. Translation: CASRPDGNIQYF.

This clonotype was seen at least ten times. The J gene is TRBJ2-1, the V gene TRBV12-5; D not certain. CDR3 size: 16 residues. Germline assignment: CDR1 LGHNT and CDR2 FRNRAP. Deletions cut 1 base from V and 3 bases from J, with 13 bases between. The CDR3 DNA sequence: TGTGCTAGTGGTTTGGCGGCGGACGTCGTCTACAATGAGCAGTTCTTC. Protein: CASGLAADVVYNEQFF.

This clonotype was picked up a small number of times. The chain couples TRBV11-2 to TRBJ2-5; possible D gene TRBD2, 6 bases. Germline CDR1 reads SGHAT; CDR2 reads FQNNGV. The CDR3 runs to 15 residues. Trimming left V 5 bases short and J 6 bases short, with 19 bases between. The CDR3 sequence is CASSRVGASDKTQYF. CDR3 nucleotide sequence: TGTGCCAGCAGCCGAGTTGGGGCTAGCGATAAGACCCAGTACTTC.

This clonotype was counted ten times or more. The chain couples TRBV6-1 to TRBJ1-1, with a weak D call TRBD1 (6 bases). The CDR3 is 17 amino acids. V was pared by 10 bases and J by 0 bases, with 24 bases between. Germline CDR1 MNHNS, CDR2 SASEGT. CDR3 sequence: CATSLRRGRDMNTEAFF. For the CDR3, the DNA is TGTGCCACCAGCTTGCGACGGGGGCGGGACATGAACACTGAAGCTTTCTTT.

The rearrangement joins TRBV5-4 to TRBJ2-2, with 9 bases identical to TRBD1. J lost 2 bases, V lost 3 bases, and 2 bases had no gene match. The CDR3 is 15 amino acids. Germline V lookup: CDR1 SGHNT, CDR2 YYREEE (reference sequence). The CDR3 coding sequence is TGTGCCAGCAGCTCGACAGGGGGAAACACCGGGGAGCTGTTTTTT. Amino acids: CASSSTGGNTGELFF.